This T cell receptor (beta chain) comes out of a study of blood T cell repertoires in COVID-19. Germline values: CDR1 LNHDA, CDR2 SQIVND (reference sequence). This CDR3 is 15 amino acids long. The V segment lost 5 bases and the J segment 5 bases; nucleotides outside the gene matches: 9. Profiled with immunoSEQ multiplex PCR; TCRdb holds only in-frame clones, not every one. This sample has about 170,000 clones; 80% to 90% occur once, and the top ten carry about 2.5%. The clonotype was recovered from a woman older than 75 with COVID-19, enrolled during active disease. Sequences were obtained from peripheral blood. The chain recombines TRBV19 with TRBJ1-2, with 9 positions matching TRBD1. The CDR3 DNA reads as TGTGCCAGTAGTGCGCGGGACAGGGTGGGGTATGGCTACACCTTC. Residues: CASSARDRVGYGYTF. The full variable domain, in which reference TRBV19 and TRBJ1-2 provide the parts outside the CDR3, is DGGITQSPKYLFRKEGQNVTLSCEQNLNHDAMYWYRQDPGQGLRLIYYSQIVNDFQKGDIAEGYSVSREKKESFPLTVTSAQKNPTAFYLCASSARDRVGYGYTFGSGTRLTVV.